This is a list of T cell receptor beta chains from one sample in a study of cytomegalovirus exposure and HLA in healthy donors. The method was immunoSEQ multiplex PCR; TCRdb's version includes in-frame clones alone and lacks a portion of them. The sample yields approximately 150,000 clones, 70% to 85% seen once. The sample was PBMCs. The receptors stem from a young man in good health and CMV-seronegative. Both conserved end residues are part of each CDR3. A D gene is named only where the DNA matches it firmly. Rows may omit the clone size; those that give it use once, few, many or a size class.

-	TRBV7-9	-	TRBJ2-7	CASSLDPGIPYEQYF	TGTGCCAGCAGCTTAGATCCTGGCATCCCCTACGAGCAGTACTTC
-	TRBV18	-	TRBJ2-2	CASSPYTGELFF	TGTGCCAGCTCACCCTACACCGGGGAGCTGTTTTTT
-	TRBV30	-	TRBJ1-2	CAWSVPGPNYGYTF	TGTGCCTGGAGTGTACCGGGTCCTAACTATGGCTACACCTTC
-	TRBV7-9	TRBD1	TRBJ1-2	CASSATGDHGYTF	TGTGCCAGCAGCGCAACAGGGGATCATGGCTACACCTTC
-	TRBV19	TRBD1	TRBJ1-1	CASSMGTGVEAFF	TGTGCCAGTAGTATGGGGACAGGGGTTGAAGCTTTCTTT
-	TRBV6-1	-	TRBJ1-5	CASSGAIENQPQHF	TGTGCCAGCAGTGGGGCCATTGAGAATCAGCCCCAGCATTTT
once	TRBV5-1	TRBD1	TRBJ2-2	CASSRAGQGAGELFF	TGCGCCAGCAGCCGGGCGGGACAGGGGGCCGGGGAGCTGTTTTTT
-	TRBV2	TRBD2	TRBJ2-1	CASSEASGGEQFF	TGTGCCAGCAGTGAGGCTAGCGGAGGTGAGCAGTTCTTC
-	TRBV21-1	-	TRBJ1-1	CASSRGPRETEAFF	TGTGCCAGCAGCAGGGGGCCTCGCGAAACTGAAGCTTTCTTT
-	TRBV4-2	-	TRBJ2-7	CASSQGDRLSYEQYF	TGTGCCAGCAGCCAAGGTGACAGGTTATCCTACGAGCAGTACTTC